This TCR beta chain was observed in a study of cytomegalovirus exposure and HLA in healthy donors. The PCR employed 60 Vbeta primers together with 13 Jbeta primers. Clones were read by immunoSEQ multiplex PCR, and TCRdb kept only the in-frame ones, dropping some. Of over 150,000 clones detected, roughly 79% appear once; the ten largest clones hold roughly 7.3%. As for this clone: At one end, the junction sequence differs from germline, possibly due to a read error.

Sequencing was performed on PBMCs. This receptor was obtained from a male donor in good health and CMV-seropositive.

This chain's CDR3 is CASSLEGQDEQFF. CDR3 nucleotides: TGTGCTAGCAGCTTAGAGGGGCAGGATGAGCAGTTCTTC. The gene calls are TRBV7-7 and TRBJ2-1; D may match TRBD1 or TRBD2 (5 bases each). The CDR3 contains 13 residues. Looked up from germline, CDR1 is SSHAT and CDR2 is FNYEAQ (reference sequence). Based on the CDR3 plus reference TRBV7-7 and TRBJ2-1, the full variable domain is GAGVSQSPRYKVTKRGQDVTLRCDPISSHATLYWYQQALGQGPEFLTYFNYEAQPDKSGLPSDRFSAERPEGSISTLTIQRTEQRDSAMYRCASSLEGQDEQFFGPGTRLTVL.